The 24 T cell receptor beta chains reported below all come from one sample, sequenced in a study of T cells in Graves' hyperthyroidism and ophthalmopathy (dated by TCRdb to about 2019). The library was made by multiplex PCR. For sequencing, an Illumina HiSeq 2000 was employed. The TCR beta CDR3 regions were amplified from the RNA transcripts. The TCR CDR3 was subjected to a first round of RT-PCR using the HTBI primer set and the Qiagen OneStep RT-PCR kit. The public reads were reprocessed in TCRdb via fastp at Q25 and MiXCR, keeping in-frame beta chains. For every CDR3 protein sequence, its rows merge into one entry that carries the most common genes and DNA. Present in this sample are 400,000 or so distinct CDR3 sequences, 13% to 15% of which were seen just once. Of the sample, about 21% is held by the ten largest clones. Sequencing input: blood. The receptors shown here come from an older woman with Graves' ophthalmopathy.

Many counts were recorded for this clonotype. The rearrangement joins TRBV30 to TRBJ2-1; no reliable D call. The CDR3 is 16 amino acids. The V gene's germline CDR1 is GTSNPN and CDR2 SVGIG (reference sequence). The V gene lost 2 bases and the J gene lost 0 bases, with 14 bases spanning the gap. The CDR3 sequence is CAWSRPAPSSYNEQFF. As DNA, the CDR3 is TGTGCCTGGAGTCGGCCAGCCCCGAGCTCCTACAATGAGCAGTTCTTC.

This clonotype came up many times. The V and J genes are TRBV28 and TRBJ1-5, with D possibly being TRBD1 (6 bases). Trimming took off 3 bases at V and 6 bases at J, with 15 bases between the two ends. The CDR3 consists of 15 residues. Germline assignment: CDR1 MDHEN and CDR2 SYDVKM. CDR3 coding DNA: TGTGCCAGCAGTTTCCCAGGGACAAAAACTCAGCCCCAGCATTTT. Translating it yields CASSFPGTKTQPQHF.

This clonotype has a handful of counts. One end of the junction is discordant with germline, which a read error may explain. V usage is TRBV4-1 and J usage is TRBJ2-5, with TRBD2 identical over 13 bases. CDR1 and CDR2 (germline): MGHRA, YSYEKL. This CDR3 is built from 17 residues. The CDR3 protein is CTSSQDGLAGEGETQYF. CDR3 sequence (DNA): TGCACCAGCAGCCAAGACGGACTAGCGGGAGAGGGAGAGACCCAGTACTTC.

This clonotype has ten or more counts. This sequence joins TRBV11-2 and TRBJ1-6; no clear D gene. Looked up from germline, CDR1 is SGHAT and CDR2 is FQNNGV. With 0 bases removed from V and 3 bases from J, the gap between germline ends came to 3 bases. The CDR3 runs 14 residues. Written as DNA, the CDR3 is TGTGCCAGCAGCTTAGATCTCTATAATTCACCCCTCCACTTT. Translating it yields CASSLDLYNSPLHF.

This clonotype has ten or more counts. This chain links TRBV4-1 with TRBJ2-1; TRBD2 aligns across 16 bases. V was clipped by 2 bases and J by 6 bases; unmatched bases: 4. This CDR3 is 17 amino acids long. In germline, CDR1 is MGHRA, CDR2 YSYEKL. The CDR3 reads CASSQPGLAGGINEQFF. The CDR3 DNA sequence: TGCGCCAGCAGCCAACCGGGACTAGCGGGAGGGATCAATGAGCAGTTCTTC.

This clonotype turned up a few times. The genes are TRBV5-1 and TRBJ2-3; either TRBD1 or TRBD2 may fit D (5 bases each). Trimming took 8 bases from V and 0 from J, leaving 13 bases between them. The germline V gene encodes CDR1 SGHRS and CDR2 YFSETQ. This CDR3 region has 14 residues. In DNA form, the CDR3 reads TGCGCCAGTAGGGGAGAGTATAGCACAGATACGCAGTATTTT. It encodes CASRGEYSTDTQYF.

This clonotype occurred many times. This chain uses TRBV12-3 or TRBV12-4 with TRBJ2-5; D possibly corresponds to TRBD1 (6 bases). The length of the CDR3 is 14 residues. Trimming removed 5 bases from V and 2 bases from J, with 12 bases in between. The CDR3 loop is CASSRGTEQETQYF. CDR3 nucleotide sequence: TGTGCCAGCAGTAGGGGGACGGAGCAAGAGACCCAGTACTTC.

This clonotype was picked up many times. The rearrangement joins TRBV28 to TRBJ1-5, with D possibly TRBD1 on 5 matching bases. V was trimmed by 3 bases and J by 0 bases, leaving 15 bases between them. The CDR3 is made up of 17 amino acids. Looked up from germline, CDR1 is MDHEN and CDR2 is SYDVKM. The CDR3 bases are TGTGCCAGCAGTTTCGTGGCAGGGTTGGATAGCAATCAGCCCCAGCATTTT. Protein sequence: CASSFVAGLDSNQPQHF.

V and J are TRBV6-1 and TRBJ2-3, with D perhaps matching TRBD2 (6 bases). Germline CDR1 is MNHNS and CDR2 is SASEGT. V lost 6 bases to trimming and J lost 0 bases, with 19 bases between them. This CDR3 contains 17 residues. Written as DNA, the CDR3 is TGTGCCAGCAGCCAAGTAAAAATCGGGGGTAGCACAGATACGCAGTATTTT. It codes for CASSQVKIGGSTDTQYF.

This clonotype has at least ten counts. The rearrangement joins TRBV27 to TRBJ1-5, with TRBD1 identical over 8 bases. V shed 6 bases and J 7 bases; nucleotides not matched to a gene: 8. Germline V lookup: CDR1 MNHEY, CDR2 SMNVEV (reference sequence). This CDR3 region has 14 residues. CDR3 residues: CASRPGGAGQPQHF. The CDR3 DNA is TGTGCCAGCAGACCAGGGGGCGCAGGGCAGCCCCAGCATTTT.

This clonotype has a count of ten or more. The rearrangement links TRBV4-1 to TRBJ2-1; possibly TRBD2 for D (6 bases). The CDR3 has 14 amino acids. V lost 1 base, J lost 7 bases, and 11 bases lay in between. Germline CDR1 and CDR2: MGHRA and YSYEKL. The CDR3 bases are TGCGCCAGCAGCCAAGGAGCACGGGGGAATGAGCAGTTCTTC. Translating gives CASSQGARGNEQFF.

This clonotype was seen a few times. Its ends do not fully match the called genes, so a read error is possible. The chain has TRBV3-1 and TRBJ2-7, with D possibly matching TRBD1 (5 bases). The germline V gene has CDR1 LGHDT and CDR2 YNNKEL (reference sequence). The CDR3 consists of 16 residues. CDR3 sequence reads: CAGSPRGQDPYYEQYF. DNA for the CDR3: TGTGCCGGCAGCCCAAGGGGCCAGGATCCTTACTACGAGCAGTACTTC.

This clonotype was counted ten times or more. The chain couples TRBV11-2 to TRBJ2-7; 7 bases fit TRBD1. Per germline, CDR1 SGHAT and CDR2 FQNNGV. This CDR3 spans 15 amino acids. V shed 5 bases, J shed 2 bases, and the junction held 9 bases outside the gene matches. The CDR3: CASSHRQGPTYEQYF. The CDR3 bases are TGTGCCAGCAGCCACCGACAGGGACCAACCTACGAGCAGTACTTC.

Many counts were recorded for this clonotype. This chain joins TRBV6-1 and TRBJ2-7, with 12 bases fitting TRBD2. This CDR3 has 17 amino acids. V dropped 7 bases and J dropped 2; count of bases not matched to a gene: 12. The germline CDR1 and CDR2 sequences are MNHNS and SASEGT. CDR3 sequence: CASILTSGSGAPYEQYF. The CDR3, as DNA: TGTGCCAGCATACTGACTAGCGGGAGTGGGGCCCCCTACGAGCAGTACTTC.

This chain uses TRBV6-1 with TRBJ2-2, with D perhaps assigned TRBD1 or TRBD2 (7 bases each). This CDR3 spans 14 amino acids. Germline V lookup: CDR1 MNHNS, CDR2 SASEGT. The germline V and J ends were trimmed by 8 bases and 5 bases, with 15 bases remaining between them. The CDR3 DNA follows: TGTGCCAGCTCCAGGGGGGGGGCAACCGGGGAGCTGTTTTTT. It yields the protein CASSRGGATGELFF.

This clonotype was seen many times. V gene TRBV12-3 or TRBV12-4 combines with J gene TRBJ2-7; no clear D. There are 12 residues in the CDR3. Between the trimmed V and J ends, which lost 1 base and 5 bases, there was a span of 6 bases. CDR3 sequence (DNA): TGTGCCAGCAGTTTAGTGGCAGACGAGCAGTACTTC. Amino acid sequence: CASSLVADEQYF.

This clonotype was detected many times. The chain uses TRBV2 and TRBJ2-1; 8 bases are a match to TRBD1. Germline CDR1 SNHLY, CDR2 FYNNEI. The CDR3 length is 15 residues. Trimming at V came to 6 bases and at J to 5 bases, leaving 9 bases not matched to a gene. The CDR3 protein is CASRADRGSHNEQFF. DNA of the CDR3: TGTGCCAGCAGAGCTGACAGGGGTTCCCACAATGAGCAGTTCTTC.

This chain connects TRBV20-1 to TRBJ1-5; D not certain. V dropped 1 base and J dropped 4 bases, with 14 bases sitting between them. The V gene's germline CDR1 is DFQATT and CDR2 SNEGSKA (reference sequence). The CDR3 runs to 15 residues. The CDR3 bases are TGCAGTGCTAGAGTCAATACGGGCGGGAATCAGCCCCAGCATTTT. This encodes CSARVNTGGNQPQHF.

This clonotype has a count of ten or more. The chain couples TRBV6-1 to TRBJ2-5, with TRBD1 identical over 12 bases. This CDR3 has 15 amino acids. Germline CDR1 reads MNHNS; CDR2 reads SASEGT. V trimming: 4 bases; J trimming: 5 bases; junction bases outside the gene matches: 5. The CDR3 protein is CASSVGQGAMETQYF. As DNA, the CDR3 is TGTGCCAGCAGTGTGGGACAGGGGGCTATGGAGACCCAGTACTTC.

This clonotype was seen ten or more times. The chain has TRBV12-3 or TRBV12-4 and TRBJ2-7; D is perhaps TRBD2 (5 bases). This CDR3 contains 13 residues. Trimming removed 5 bases at V and 4 bases at J, with 12 bases between. The CDR3: CASSIGEVYEQYF. The CDR3 DNA is TGTGCCAGCAGTATCGGGGAAGTATACGAGCAGTACTTC.

This clonotype was detected a few times. This clone may be a read error of a much larger clone one base away. The V gene is TRBV12-3 or TRBV12-4, the J gene TRBJ1-1; D gene unclear. The CDR3 runs to 12 residues. V was trimmed by 5 bases and J by 5 bases, leaving 9 bases between them. The chain's CDR3 is CASSNAGTEAFF. The DNA for the CDR3 is TGTGCCAGCAGTAACGCGGGTACTGAAGCTTTCTTT.

The chain employs TRBV9 and TRBJ1-5, with TRBD1 as a possible D gene (6 bases). V lost 3 bases to trimming and J lost 0 bases, with 13 bases between them. The CDR3 runs 16 residues. Germline loops: CDR1 SGDLS, CDR2 YYNGEE. The CDR3 loop reads CASSEGGGSSNQPQHF. The CDR3 coding sequence is TGTGCCAGCAGCGAGGGGGGGGGGAGTAGCAATCAGCCCCAGCATTTT.

In its sample, this clonotype was seen a few times. The V call is TRBV12-3 or TRBV12-4, the J call TRBJ1-5; 9 nucleotides match TRBD1. The trim removed 5 bases at V and 6 bases at J, leaving 8 bases unmatched. The CDR3 has 15 residues. Here the CDR3 reads CASSLTGGGGQPQHF. The CDR3 region has the DNA TGTGCCAGCAGTCTTACAGGGGGCGGCGGTCAGCCCCAGCATTTT.

At least ten counts were recorded for this clonotype. The chain recombines TRBV5-1 with TRBJ2-1, with 8 positions matching TRBD2. The trim removed 0 bases at V and 10 bases at J, leaving 6 bases unmatched. CDR3 length: 14 amino acids. The germline V gene encodes CDR1 SGHRS and CDR2 YFSETQ. DNA for the CDR3: TGCGCCAGCAGCTTGGCCGGGGGGGACGTGGAGCAGTTCTTC. Protein sequence: CASSLAGGDVEQFF.